This T cell receptor beta chain was captured by sequencing in a study of early T cells in non-severe SARS-CoV-2 infection. Overall study: The authors sequenced bulk RNA from unsorted whole blood, leaving chains unpaired.

V gave up 6 bases and J gave up 3 bases; unmatched junction bases: 5. This CDR3 is 13 amino acids long. Germline V gene lookup returns CDR1 DFQATT and CDR2 SNEGSKA (reference sequence). TCRdb re-called the 5' RACE reads with MiXCR, one entry per CDR3 protein. The sample yields under 45,000 distinct CDR3 sequences, about 7.4% seen once. Ten or more counts support this clonotype. V usage is TRBV20-1 and J usage is TRBJ2-7; 10 nucleotides line up with TRBD1. The material was whole blood, obtained at baseline. The TCR originated in an adult who was a healthcare worker with PCR-confirmed SARS-CoV-2 infection or an uninfected control (not recorded which). CDR3 nucleotide sequence: TGCAGTGCGAGACGGACAGGGGGCTACGAGCAGTACTTC. This gives the protein CSARRTGGYEQYF.